Listed below are T cell receptor beta chains from one sample, sequenced in a study of blood T cell repertoires in COVID-19. The assay was immunoSEQ multiplex PCR, and TCRdb's table has in-frame clones only and misses some. The table records around 100,000 clones, around four fifths of them present only once. Input material: peripheral blood. All receptors come from a man aged 50-59 years with active or convalescent COVID-19. CDR3s include the opening cysteine and the closing phenylalanine or tryptophan. D genes are given only for firm matches. Expanded clones are given a class, and other clones once, few, many or no size at all.

cdr3_length	v_call	d_call	clone_size	j_call	cdr3_aa	cdr3_nt
16	TRBV5-1	TRBD1	.	TRBJ2-1	CASSLGGGAAYNEQFF	TGCGCCAGCAGCTTGGGAGGGGGCGCGGCCTACAATGAGCAGTTCTTC
16	TRBV5-4	TRBD1	.	TRBJ2-1	CASSTSDRGRRNEQFF	TGTGCCAGCAGCACCTCAGACAGGGGGCGCCGGAATGAGCAGTTCTTC
15	TRBV7-9	TRBD1	.	TRBJ1-6	CASSPLTGDNSPLHF	TGTGCCAGCAGCCCTCTGACAGGGGACAATTCACCCCTCCACTTT
14	TRBV11-2	TRBD1	.	TRBJ2-5	CASSAYRGQETQYF	TGTGCCAGCAGCGCATACAGGGGCCAAGAGACCCAGTACTTC
15	TRBV19	.	.	TRBJ1-5	CASGETGGVGQPQHF	TGTGCCAGTGGAGAGACTGGGGGCGTTGGTCAGCCCCAGCATTTT
15	TRBV2	TRBD1	.	TRBJ2-5	CASSTDRGGVETQYF	TGTGCCAGCAGTACGGACAGGGGAGGGGTAGAGACCCAGTACTTC
15	TRBV11-3	TRBD2	.	TRBJ2-5	CASSVSGGAGETQYF	TGTGCCAGCAGCGTTAGCGGGGGTGCCGGGGAGACCCAGTACTTC
15	TRBV2	TRBD1	few	TRBJ1-6	CASSGQGMGNSPLHF	TGTGCCAGCAGTGGACAGGGAATGGGAAATTCACCCCTCCACTTT
15	TRBV27	.	.	TRBJ2-7	CASSLSAGTSREQYF	TGTGCCAGCAGTTTATCGGCGGGGACCTCTCGGGAGCAGTACTTC
15	TRBV7-3	.	.	TRBJ2-3	CASSPLAGGTDTQYF	TGTGCCAGCAGCCCACTAGCCGGTGGCACAGATACGCAGTATTTT